The present TCR beta chain was sequenced within a study of control samples from healthy donors and cancer patients. Produced via immunoSEQ multiplex PCR; TCRdb's table is partial and in-frame only. The sample gives 9,500 to 15,000 clones, around nine tenths of which show up once; approximately 2.8% is in the top ten. The CDR3 has 14 residues. V lost 4 bases to trimming and J lost 2 bases, with 11 bases between them. The germline gives CDR1 SGHDN, CDR2 FVKESK. This clone appeared a few times. The gene calls are TRBV14 and TRBJ1-1, with no clear D. The sample taken for sequencing was formalin-fixed, paraffin-embedded tissue. This sequence was found in a male donor with melanoma. The CDR3 sequence: CASSPSTENTEAFF. CDR3 bases: TGTGCCAGCAGCCCCTCAACAGAAAACACTGAAGCTTTCTTT. Drawing the rest from reference TRBV14 and TRBJ1-1, the complete variable domain is EAGVTQFPSHSVIEKGQTVTLRCDPISGHDNLYWYRRVMGKEIKFLLHFVKESKQDESGMPNNRFLAERTGGTYSTLKVQPAELEDSGVYFCASSPSTENTEAFFGQGTRLTVV.